This T cell receptor (beta chain) emerged from a study of post-analysis software for immune sequencing data. This CDR3 contains 13 residues. V was pared by 4 bases and J by 5 bases, with 3 bases of the junction left unmatched. The germline gives CDR1 KGHDR, CDR2 SFDVKD. Details on this clonotype: What it recognizes is unknown.

Carried by the TCR beta cDNA libraries were unique molecular identifiers. T cells numbering about 0.9 to 11 million gave rise to 500,000 or so cDNA molecules. TCRdb itself ran the PCR reads through MiXCR, one entry per CDR3 protein. The sample shows about 400,000 distinct CDR3 sequences, roughly 35% of them seen only once. Study results and caveats: There were a handful of TRBV segments more frequent in patients than controls, and TRBV5-6, TRBV5-1 and TRBV20-1 were among them.

This chain uses TRBV24-1 with TRBJ2-7; 8 bases are a match to TRBD1. This sequence was found in a girl between 10 and 17 years old with multiple sclerosis. Sequenced sample: blood. The CDR3, as DNA: TGTGCCACCAGTGACACGGACAGGGACGAGCAGTACTTC. It yields the protein CATSDTDRDEQYF.